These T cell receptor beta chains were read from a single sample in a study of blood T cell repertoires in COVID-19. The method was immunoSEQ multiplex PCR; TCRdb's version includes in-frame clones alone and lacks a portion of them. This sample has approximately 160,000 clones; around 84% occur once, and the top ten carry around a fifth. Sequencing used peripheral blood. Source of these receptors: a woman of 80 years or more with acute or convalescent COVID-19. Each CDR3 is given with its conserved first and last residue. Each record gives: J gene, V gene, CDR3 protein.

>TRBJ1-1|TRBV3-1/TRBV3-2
CASSQDGNFNTEAFF
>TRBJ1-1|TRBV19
CASSTLVRSSPAFF
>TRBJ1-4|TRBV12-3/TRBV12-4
CASRPSGSKLFF
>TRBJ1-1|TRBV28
CASIHREAFF
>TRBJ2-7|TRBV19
CASSPLGRQGFYEQYF
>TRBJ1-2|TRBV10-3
CAIRGDRSNYGYTF
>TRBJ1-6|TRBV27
CASSSRRGVRGRGNSPLHF
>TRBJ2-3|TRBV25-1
CASSERTRPYTQYF
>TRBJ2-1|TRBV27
CASSWDRVNEQFF
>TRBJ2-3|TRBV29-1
CSVSTGGGTDTQYF
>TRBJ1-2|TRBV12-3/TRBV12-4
CASSQQGSNGYTF
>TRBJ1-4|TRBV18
CASSPPDLGGFEKLFF
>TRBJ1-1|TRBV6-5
CASSRVFEAFF
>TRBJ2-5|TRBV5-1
CASKTSGETQETQYF
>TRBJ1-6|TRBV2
CASSQGAGSPLHF
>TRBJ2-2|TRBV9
CASSVGSQRGGQNTGELFF
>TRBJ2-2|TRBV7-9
CASRITGGVNTGELFF
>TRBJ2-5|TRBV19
CASSIGGGRLEETQYF
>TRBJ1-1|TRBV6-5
CASSYSGGNTEAFF
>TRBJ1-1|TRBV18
CASSPPGGQRTEAFF
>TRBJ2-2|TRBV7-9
CASSLSGELFF
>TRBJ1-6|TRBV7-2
CASSLGGQGHSPLHF
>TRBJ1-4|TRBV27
CASSFLRGNEKLFF
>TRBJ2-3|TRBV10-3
CAIRAGGGTDTQYF
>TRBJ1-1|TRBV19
CASSPRQGVGVEAFF
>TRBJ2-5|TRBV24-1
CATSDGSTGGAETQYF
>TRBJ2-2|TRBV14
CASSPTGMGELFF
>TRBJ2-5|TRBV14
CASSRTYQETQYF
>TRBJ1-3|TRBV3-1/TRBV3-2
CASSQDPRLHTGNTIYF
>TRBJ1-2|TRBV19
CASTTGTGSFISNYGYTF
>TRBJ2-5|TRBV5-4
CASSLTGRGTQYF
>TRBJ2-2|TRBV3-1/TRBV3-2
CASSFGGAGELFF